A single sample gave rise to the 31 T cell receptor beta chains below, sequenced in a study of T-cell memory formation after mild COVID-19. Via MiXCR, TCRdb re-called the 5' RACE reads, giving one row per CDR3 protein. The data contain some 340,000 distinct CDR3 sequences, over 10% of them singletons. The sequenced sample consisted of PBMCs or a T cell subset sorted from them (not recorded which). Receptor source: a man younger than 30 who had mild COVID-19 (a few samples of this study predate the infection). Cell type and time point are not known.

Here the CDR3 DNA reads TGTGCCAGCAGCTCTCCTACGAGGATTGATGGCTACACCTTC. It is translated as CASSSPTRIDGYTF. This chain links TRBV7-9 with TRBJ1-2, with no clear D. The CDR3 is 14 amino acids. V gave up 4 bases and J gave up 6 bases, with 15 bases separating them. Germline values: CDR1 SEHNR, CDR2 FQNEAQ (reference sequence).

This clonotype was counted many times. The V and J genes are TRBV7-2 and TRBJ1-2; D is unclear. The length of the CDR3 is 13 residues. Germline values: CDR1 SGHTA, CDR2 FQGNSA. Trimming left V 1 base short and J 7 bases short, with 10 bases between. CDR3 DNA sequence: TGTGCCAGCAGCTTAGGTCGTGCGGGTGGCTACACCTTC. Translation: CASSLGRAGGYTF. The entire variable domain, with the rest obtained from reference TRBV7-2 and TRBJ1-2, is as follows: GAGVSQSPSNKVTEKGKDVELRCDPISGHTALYWYRQSLGQGLEFLIYFQGNSAPDKSGLPSDRFSAERTGGSVSTLTIQRTQQEDSAVYLCASSLGRAGGYTFGSGTRLTVV.

This clonotype appeared a few times. This chain connects TRBV29-1 to TRBJ2-7; D is undetermined. The V gene lost 3 bases and the J gene lost 3 bases, with 15 bases spanning the gap. There are 14 residues in the CDR3. In germline, CDR1 is SQVTM, CDR2 ANQGSEA. The CDR3 bases are TGCAGCGTTGAGGTCTACGGGCTAAGCTACGAGCAGTACTTC. Its translation is CSVEVYGLSYEQYF.

The rearrangement links TRBV11-2 to TRBJ2-3; unclear D gene. The CDR3 totals 13 residues. V lost 3 bases and J lost 5, with 9 bases in between. The germline V gene has CDR1 SGHAT and CDR2 FQNNGV. DNA for the CDR3: TGTGCCAGCAGCTTGATTCTAGGAGATACGCAGTATTTT. Residues: CASSLILGDTQYF.

This sequence joins TRBV2 and TRBJ1-2; D not resolved. V was shortened by 6 bases and J by 3 bases, with 14 bases between the two germline ends. Germline V CDR1 and CDR2: SNHLY, FYNNEI. The CDR3 consists of 14 residues. The CDR3 is CASRAPTGYYGYTF. CDR3 coding DNA: TGTGCCAGCAGGGCCCCGACGGGATACTATGGCTACACCTTC.

The chain links TRBV9 to TRBJ2-7; D gene unclear. The germline V and J ends were trimmed by 4 bases and 5 bases, with 22 bases remaining between them. From germline, CDR1 is SGDLS and CDR2 YYNGEE. This CDR3 contains 16 residues. The CDR3 nucleotides are TGTGCCAGCAGCCCCAGTGGGAACCCTGCTTACGACGAGCAGTACTTC. Translating gives CASSPSGNPAYDEQYF.

The chain is built from TRBV12-3 or TRBV12-4 and TRBJ1-1; D might be TRBD1 (5 bases). CDR3 length: 14 amino acids. V gave up 3 bases and J gave up 3 bases, with 11 bases separating them. CDR3 coding DNA: TGTGCCAGCAGTTTTGGGACCCTGTACACTGAAGCTTTCTTT. Its protein product is CASSFGTLYTEAFF.

This clonotype was picked up a small number of times. CDR3 in DNA: TGCGCCAGCAGAGAGGCGGGGGGTTGGACTGAAGCTTTCTTT. Translation: CASREAGGWTEAFF. The gene calls are TRBV5-1 and TRBJ1-1, with D possibly TRBD1 on 5 matching bases. The CDR3 has 14 amino acids. V shed 5 bases and J shed 5 bases, with 16 bases lying between them. Germline V gene sequence: CDR1 SGHRS, CDR2 YFSETQ.

The chain joins TRBV7-3 to TRBJ2-1, with 10 nucleotides matching TRBD1. Trimming removed 6 bases from V and 7 bases from J; junction bases left unmatched: 9. Germline CDR1 and CDR2: SGHTA and FQGTGA. The CDR3 runs 15 residues. The CDR3 DNA is TGTGCCAGCAGATTGACAGGGGGCGCAGGAAATGAGCAGTTCTTC. This codes for CASRLTGGAGNEQFF.

This clonotype has a count of ten or more. V gene TRBV7-9 combines with J gene TRBJ1-6, with a tentative D call TRBD1 (5 bases). V lost 1 base, J lost 4 bases, and 8 bases lay in between. The CDR3 contains 15 residues. Germline loops: CDR1 SEHNR, CDR2 FQNEAQ (reference sequence). Written as DNA, the CDR3 is TGTGCCAGCAGCTTAGATACAGGTTATAATTCACCCCTCCACTTT. As protein: CASSLDTGYNSPLHF.

The chain joins TRBV5-5 to TRBJ2-1; D unclear. The CDR3 loop spans 15 amino acids. V lost 1 base to trimming and J lost 0 bases, with 8 bases between them. The germline CDR1 and CDR2 sequences are SGHKS and YYEKEE (reference sequence). CDR3 nucleotide sequence: TGTGCCAGCAGCTTGACCCTGGTCTCCTACAATGAGCAGTTCTTC. Translating gives CASSLTLVSYNEQFF.

V usage is TRBV20-1 and J usage is TRBJ2-1; maybe TRBD2 (6 bases). CDR3 length: 13 amino acids. V lost 5 bases to trimming and J lost 2 bases, with 10 bases between them. Germline CDR1 reads DFQATT; CDR2 reads SNEGSKA (reference sequence). This CDR3 reads CSAGGFTYNEQFF. Written as DNA, the CDR3 is TGCAGTGCTGGAGGGTTTACCTACAATGAGCAGTTCTTC.

There are a few counts of this clonotype. The rearrangement uses TRBV5-1 and TRBJ2-1; 11 nucleotides line up with TRBD1. This CDR3 spans 15 amino acids. With 5 bases clipped from V and 3 bases from J, the junction kept 4 bases outside the gene matches. Germline values: CDR1 SGHRS, CDR2 YFSETQ. The CDR3 DNA reads TGCGCCAGCAGATCCGGGACAGGGGGCTACAATGAGCAGTTCTTC. Translating it yields CASRSGTGGYNEQFF.

The count of this clonotype is one. The V gene is TRBV2, the J gene TRBJ2-3; 13 bases match TRBD2. The CDR3 runs to 18 residues. The V and J ends lost 6 bases and 0 bases, in that order; junction bases with no gene match: 9. In germline, CDR1 is SNHLY, CDR2 FYNNEI. The CDR3 DNA reads TGTGCCAGCAGCGTCTACGGGACTAGCGGGGCAAGCACAGATACGCAGTATTTT. It is translated as CASSVYGTSGASTDTQYF.

The chain couples TRBV20-1 to TRBJ2-7; TRBD1 or TRBD2 may be the D gene (6 bases each). Trimming pared 6 bases from V and 2 bases from J, leaving 14 bases between. CDR3 length equals 13 residues. Germline CDR1 reads DFQATT; CDR2 reads SNEGSKA (reference sequence). The CDR3 reads CSALGGQPYEQYV. Written as DNA, the CDR3 is TGCAGTGCATTGGGGGGACAACCCTACGAGCAGTACGTC.

A few counts support this clonotype. The chain links TRBV7-3 to TRBJ2-2; the match to TRBD2 covers 9 bases. Germline V gene lookup returns CDR1 SGHTA and CDR2 FQGTGA. The CDR3 totals 14 residues. V trimming: 2 bases; J trimming: 5 bases; junction bases outside the gene matches: 0. The CDR3 DNA reads as TGTGCCAGCAGCTTACTAGCGGGGACCGGGGAGCTGTTTTTT. The encoded protein is CASSLLAGTGELFF.

This clonotype was seen a few times. The gene calls are TRBV5-1 and TRBJ1-1, with a possible D match to TRBD1 (5 bases). This CDR3 has 14 amino acids. The ends were cut back, 7 bases at V and 4 bases at J, with 17 bases in the middle. Germline loops: CDR1 SGHRS, CDR2 YFSETQ. The CDR3 loop reads CASGEGISVTEAFF. CDR3 in DNA: TGCGCCAGCGGGGAGGGGATCTCGGTCACTGAAGCTTTCTTT.

This clonotype was observed a handful of times. The chain is built from TRBV30 and TRBJ2-1; maybe TRBD2 (5 bases). This CDR3 is 15 amino acids long. V lost 3 bases, J lost 6 bases, and 18 bases lay in between. Germline assignment: CDR1 GTSNPN and CDR2 SVGIG (reference sequence). CDR3 amino acids: CAWSKLGPLLNEQFF. The CDR3 DNA follows: TGTGCCTGGAGCAAACTAGGCCCACTCCTCAATGAGCAGTTCTTC.

V and J are TRBV18 and TRBJ2-3; 7 positions match TRBD1. V gave up 3 bases and J gave up 4 bases; unmatched junction bases: 4. Germline CDR1 is KGHSH and CDR2 is LQKENI. The CDR3 loop spans 14 amino acids. CDR3 sequence: CASSPPQGPDTQYF. The CDR3 DNA reads as TGTGCCAGCTCACCTCCACAGGGGCCAGATACGCAGTATTTT.

At least ten counts were recorded for this clonotype. V and J are TRBV5-1 and TRBJ2-1; 12 bases are shared with TRBD2. With 4 bases clipped from V and 6 bases from J, the junction kept 14 bases outside the gene matches. Germline V gene sequence: CDR1 SGHRS, CDR2 YFSETQ. The length of the CDR3 is 18 residues. This CDR3 is CASSPQSSGGADGNEQFF. DNA of the CDR3: TGCGCCAGCAGCCCCCAATCTAGCGGGGGGGCCGACGGCAATGAGCAGTTCTTC.

In DNA, the CDR3 is TGTGCCAGCTCAGCGGACAGGGGATTTAACTATGGCTACACCTTC. Translation gives CASSADRGFNYGYTF. V gene TRBV18 combines with J gene TRBJ1-2, with 9 bases lining up with TRBD1. CDR1 and CDR2 (germline): KGHSH, LQKENI. V trimming: 5 bases; J trimming: 1 base; junction bases outside the gene matches: 5. The CDR3 sequence is 15 residues long.

A few counts support this clonotype. The genes are TRBV6-1 and TRBJ1-1, with D unclear. The CDR3 spans 13 residues. CDR1 is MNHNS and CDR2 is SASEGT in the germline V gene. V was trimmed by 2 bases and J by 2 bases, leaving 6 bases between them. CDR3 amino acids: CASSERENTEAFF. The CDR3, as DNA: TGTGCCAGCAGTGAACGGGAAAACACTGAAGCTTTCTTT.

The chain recombines TRBV7-3 with TRBJ2-1; TRBD2 aligns across 7 bases. The V gene's germline CDR1 is SGHTA and CDR2 FQGTGA. CDR3 length: 15 amino acids. Trimming took 2 bases from V and 10 from J; bases not matched to a gene: 11. The CDR3 DNA reads as TGTGCCAGCAGCTTACGGGGATTGGCGGGGGTGGAGCAGTTCTTC. It specifies CASSLRGLAGVEQFF.

The chain recombines TRBV4-1 with TRBJ2-1; D ambiguous. Trimming pared 0 bases from V and 5 bases from J, leaving 5 bases between. Looked up from germline, CDR1 is MGHRA and CDR2 is YSYEKL. This CDR3 comprises 13 residues. The CDR3 reads CASSQDGNNEQFF. CDR3 sequence (DNA): TGCGCCAGCAGCCAAGATGGGAACAATGAGCAGTTCTTC.

Turning to this clonotype: A much larger clone differs by one base, so this may be a read error. The chain combines TRBV19 with TRBJ1-5; D remains ambiguous. The CDR3 loop spans 13 amino acids. Germline CDR1 LNHDA, CDR2 SQIVND (reference sequence). The CDR3 is CDSSIWRAGPQHF. The CDR3 bases are TGTGACAGTAGTATTTGGCGGGCGGGGCCCCAGCATTTT.

The chain has TRBV7-2 and TRBJ1-4; 10 nucleotides align to TRBD1. In germline, CDR1 is SGHTA, CDR2 FQGNSA. The junction had 2 bases not matched to a gene; V was cut back by 3 bases and J by 4 bases. This CDR3 is 15 amino acids long. CDR3 sequence reads: CASSLRDRGNEKLFF. CDR3 DNA sequence: TGTGCCAGCAGCTTGCGGGACAGGGGTAATGAAAAACTGTTTTTT.

This clonotype was recorded at least ten times. This rearrangement joins TRBV5-1 to TRBJ1-1, with D perhaps matching TRBD1 (6 bases). The CDR3 contains 13 residues. The germline V gene has CDR1 SGHRS and CDR2 YFSETQ. V lost 4 bases, J lost 7 bases, and 14 bases lay in between. The CDR3 sequence: CASSDLRTVEAFF. The CDR3 DNA reads TGCGCCAGCAGCGACCTGCGGACAGTTGAAGCTTTCTTT. The entire variable domain, with the rest obtained from reference TRBV5-1 and TRBJ1-1, is as follows: KAGVTQTPRYLIKTRGQQVTLSCSPISGHRSVSWYQQTPGQGLQFLFEYFSETQRNKGNFPGRFSGRQFSNSRSEMNVSTLELGDSALYLCASSDLRTVEAFFGQGTRLTVV.

The rearrangement joins TRBV28 to TRBJ2-1, with 10 bases fitting TRBD2. This CDR3 spans 16 amino acids. CDR1 is MDHEN and CDR2 is SYDVKM in the germline V gene. The V and J ends lost 5 bases and 5 bases, in that order; junction bases with no gene match: 9. The CDR3 DNA sequence: TGTGCCAGCAGTCCCTTAGCGGGGGGTCTAGACAATGAGCAGTTCTTC. This sequence encodes CASSPLAGGLDNEQFF.

This clonotype was seen a handful of times. The rearrangement links TRBV6-6 to TRBJ2-7, with D tentatively TRBD2 (6 bases). Per the germline V gene, CDR1 is MNHNY and CDR2 is SVGAGI (reference sequence). CDR3 size: 11 residues. The V end was cut by 6 bases, the J end by 7 bases, with 10 bases between. In DNA form, the CDR3 reads TGTGCCAGCAGCCCTGGGAGGGAGCAGTACTTC. It encodes CASSPGREQYF.

This clonotype occurred a few times. The CDR3 reads CASSPTPGHNTGELFF. The DNA for the CDR3 is TGTGCCAGCAGCCCGACCCCCGGACACAACACCGGGGAGCTGTTTTTT. The gene calls are TRBV5-5 and TRBJ2-2; tentative D call: TRBD1 (5 bases). Looked up from germline, CDR1 is SGHKS and CDR2 is YYEKEE (reference sequence). The ends were cut back, 4 bases at V and 2 bases at J, with 15 bases in the middle. The CDR3 consists of 16 residues. Full variable domain (outside the CDR3, taken from reference TRBV5-5 and TRBJ2-2): DAGVTQSPTHLIKTRGQQVTLRCSPISGHKSVSWYQQVLGQGPQFIFQYYEKEERGRGNFPDRFSARQFPNYSSELNVNALLLGDSALYLCASSPTPGHNTGELFFGEGSRLTVL.

The V call is TRBV21-1, the J call TRBJ2-7; the listed D gene, TRBD1, was not tested against the DNA. TRBV21-1 is described as a pseudogene. The CDR3 is 18 amino acids. CDR3 sequence (DNA): TGTGCCAGCAGCAAAGGCCAGGTAGGGGACAGCGGCACCTACGAGCAGTACGTC. Translation gives CASSKGQVGDSGTYEQYV.